A selection of T cell receptor beta chains follows, all from one sample in a study of Graves' ophthalmopathy and Graves' hyperthyroidism. In TCRdb, the multiplex PCR reads were re-called with MiXCR into one record per CDR3 protein. The data contain hundreds of thousands of distinct CDR3 sequences, 22% of them seen just once; the ten biggest clones take up roughly 6.9%. Sequenced sample: peripheral blood. These receptors were taken from a woman aged 18-29 years with stable Graves' hyperthyroidism. Some clones in this sample may be carry-over from other donors' samples. Both conserved end residues are part of each CDR3. A D gene is named only where the DNA matches it firmly. Clone size, where shown, is once, few, many, or a class for clones that have expanded.

J gene | clone size | V gene | D gene | CDR3 DNA | CDR3 protein
TRBJ1-1 | few | TRBV12-3/TRBV12-4 | . | TGTGCCAGCGGGGAAGGGGTTGAAGCTTTCTTT | CASGEGVEAFF
TRBJ2-5 | . | TRBV20-1 | . | TGCAGTGCTAGAGGCCCGGGTGCGGTGACCCAGTACTTC | CSARGPGAVTQYF
TRBJ2-4 | many | TRBV6-5 | . | TGTGCCAGCACGTTCCAGAACAATATCAAAAACATTCAGTACTTC | CASTFQNNIKNIQYF
TRBJ2-5 | many | TRBV6-5 | . | TGTGCCAGCAGGCGGTCCGACAGCCTGGTGGAGACCCAGTACTTC | CASRRSDSLVETQYF
TRBJ2-7 | many | TRBV6-5 | . | TGTGCCAGCAGTTACTCGAAGGTCAGTCCCGAGCAGTACTTC | CASSYSKVSPEQYF
TRBJ1-1 | . | TRBV12-3/TRBV12-4 | . | TGTGCCAGCAGACCCGATGGGGGTCCTGAAGCTTTCTTT | CASRPDGGPEAFF
TRBJ2-7 | few | TRBV12-3/TRBV12-4 | . | TGTGCCAGCAGTTGGGACCGCCTACAGTACTTC | CASSWDRLQYF
TRBJ2-7 | many | TRBV2 | . | TGTGCCAGCAGTGTAGGCTTCAAGTACGAGCAGTACTTC | CASSVGFKYEQYF
TRBJ1-2 | . | TRBV7-2 | . | TGTGCCAGCAGCTCCCCGGGGCAGGTCGTTTATGGCTACACCTTC | CASSSPGQVVYGYTF
TRBJ2-4 | many | TRBV11-2 | . | TGTGCCAGCAGCGCCCCTCCTTCAAACATTCAGTACTTC | CASSAPPSNIQYF
TRBJ1-1 | . | TRBV12-3/TRBV12-4 | . | TGTGCCAGCAGTTTAGAGTCAATGAACACTGGAGCTTTCTTT | CASSLESMNTGAFF
TRBJ1-6 | many | TRBV7-3 | . | TGTGCCAGCAGCTTATCTCCTCAGAATAATTCACCCCTCCACTTT | CASSLSPQNNSPLHF
TRBJ1-5 | . | TRBV18 | . | TGTGCCAGCTCACCAGGGAAAAGGCAGCCCCAGCATTTT | CASSPGKRQPQHF
TRBJ2-7 | many | TRBV6-1 | . | TGTGCCAGCAGTGAAATCTTCGGGACAAACACCTACGAGCAGTACTTC | CASSEIFGTNTYEQYF
TRBJ2-7 | many | TRBV4-1 | TRBD2 | TGCGCCAGCAGCCAAGAAGGACTAGCGAACTACGAGCAGTACTTC | CASSQEGLANYEQYF
TRBJ2-5 | many | TRBV12-5 | TRBD1 | TGTGCTAGTGGTATGACAGGGGGCTTTTTGGAGACCCAGTACTTC | CASGMTGGFLETQYF
TRBJ2-3 | . | TRBV6-1 | . | TGTGCCAGCAGTGAAGGGGGAGGCACAGATACGCAGTATTTT | CASSEGGGTDTQYF
TRBJ1-5 | . | TRBV6-4 | TRBD1 | TGTGCCAGCAGTGACCTACAGGGGCCCAACAGCAATCAGCCCCAGCATTTT | CASSDLQGPNSNQPQHF
TRBJ2-7 | . | TRBV6-2/TRBV6-3 | . | TGTGCCAGCAGTTATAACCCGGGTGAGCAGTACTTC | CASSYNPGEQYF
TRBJ2-4 | many | TRBV20-1 | . | TGCAGTGCGGGGGCCCCCCTAGCCAAAAACATTCAGTACTTC | CSAGAPLAKNIQYF
TRBJ2-7 | . | TRBV20-1 | . | TGCAGTGCTGAGGGTCCAGGGGTCGAGCAGTACTTC | CSAEGPGVEQYF
TRBJ2-3 | . | TRBV7-3 | . | TGTGCCAGCAGCGGGGACTTTTATACGCAGTATTTT | CASSGDFYTQYF
TRBJ1-6 | . | TRBV6-1 | . | TGTGCCAGCAAAGACACCTTCTCCTATAATTCACCCCTCCACTTT | CASKDTFSYNSPLHF
TRBJ1-3 | few | TRBV19 | . | TGTGCCAGTAGTGTCTCGCTAGACGACTTCTCTGGAAACACCATATATTTT | CASSVSLDDFSGNTIYF
TRBJ1-2 | many | TRBV20-1 | . | TGCAGTGTGCCGACAGACGGCTACACCTTC | CSVPTDGYTF
TRBJ1-1 | . | TRBV6-2/TRBV6-3 | . | TGTGCCAGCGGCAGGGGTCATGAAGCTTTCTTT | CASGRGHEAFF
TRBJ1-5 | many | TRBV2 | . | TGTGCCAGCAGCCTCTTAGACAGATATAGCAATCAGCCCCAGCATTTT | CASSLLDRYSNQPQHF
TRBJ1-5 | many | TRBV7-2 | TRBD1 | TGTGCCAGCAGCCCACAGGGGGCGACGAATCAGCCCCAGCATTTT | CASSPQGATNQPQHF
TRBJ1-1 | . | TRBV28 | . | TGTGCCAGCAGTTTATTGATACAGGCCAACACTGAAGCTTTCTTT | CASSLLIQANTEAFF
TRBJ2-2 | many | TRBV20-1 | . | TGCAGTGCTAGAGATGAAGGGAGAGGGATCGGGGAGCTGTTTTTT | CSARDEGRGIGELFF
TRBJ1-2 | many | TRBV7-8 | . | TGTGCCAGCAGCTTGACAGGACACGCAATCTATGGCTACACCTTC | CASSLTGHAIYGYTF
TRBJ2-7 | many | TRBV7-8 | TRBD1 | TGTGCCAGCAGCTTCTGGACAGGGTCCTACGAGCAGTACTTC | CASSFWTGSYEQYF
TRBJ2-5 | many | TRBV5-1 | TRBD1 | TGCGCCAGCAGCTTGTTCCCCCCGGGACAGGCTTTTGGGGAAGAGACCCAGTACTTC | CASSLFPPGQAFGEETQYF